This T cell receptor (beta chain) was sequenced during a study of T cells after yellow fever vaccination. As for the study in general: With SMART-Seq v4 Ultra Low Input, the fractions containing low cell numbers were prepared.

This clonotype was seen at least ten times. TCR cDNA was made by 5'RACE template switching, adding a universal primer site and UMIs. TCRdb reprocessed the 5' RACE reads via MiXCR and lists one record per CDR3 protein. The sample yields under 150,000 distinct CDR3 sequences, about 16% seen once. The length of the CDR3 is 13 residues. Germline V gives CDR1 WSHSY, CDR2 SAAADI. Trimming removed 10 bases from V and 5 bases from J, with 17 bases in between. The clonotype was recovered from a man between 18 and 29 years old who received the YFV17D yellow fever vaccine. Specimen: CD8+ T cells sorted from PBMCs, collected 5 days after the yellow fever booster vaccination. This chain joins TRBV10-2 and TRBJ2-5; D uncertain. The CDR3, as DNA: TGCGCCACCTCGAGAGGCCACCGGGAGACCCAGTACTTC. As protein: CATSRGHRETQYF.